Each of the 6 T cell receptor beta chains below was sequenced from the same sample in a study of blood T cell repertoires in COVID-19 (dated by TCRdb to 2019 to 2021). To prepare the library, the immunoSEQ multiplex PCR assay was applied. The table comes from immuneACCESS by way of TCRdb, which keeps in-frame sequences with V and J called. Part of the clones is missing from these tables; in studies checked, under half for an unresolved V gene and the rest for unknown reasons. The sample table lists a few hundred thousand clones, 87% of them with a count of one. The leading ten clones occupy roughly 3.1% of the sample. Sequencing was carried out using peripheral blood. Receptors originate from a man aged 18 to 30 with active or convalescent COVID-19.

The chain is built from TRBV7-2 and TRBJ2-7; 11 nucleotides align to TRBD2. The ends lost 6 bases at V and 1 base at J; junction bases unmatched: 11. The length of the CDR3 is 17 residues. Germline V CDR1 and CDR2: SGHTA, FQGNSA. The chain's CDR3 is CASSFIPGLAVSYEQYF. CDR3 in DNA: TGTGCCAGCAGTTTTATTCCGGGACTAGCGGTATCCTACGAGCAGTACTTC.

CDR3 residues: CASSSARTSGATDTQYF. The CDR3 DNA is TGTGCCAGCAGCTCCGCCCGGACTAGCGGGGCTACAGATACGCAGTATTTT. The chain carries TRBV13 and TRBJ2-3; 12 bases are shared with TRBD2. Looked up from germline, CDR1 is PRHDT and CDR2 is FYEKMQ (reference sequence). With V trimmed by 4 bases and J by 3 bases, 8 bases remained unmatched. The CDR3 runs 17 residues.

V and J are TRBV27 and TRBJ2-7; TRBD2 matches at 11 bases. This CDR3 has 15 amino acids. Germline loops: CDR1 MNHEY, CDR2 SMNVEV (reference sequence). The junction had 6 bases not matched to a gene; V was cut back by 6 bases and J by 2 bases. CDR3 sequence: CASSPGTSGTYEQYF. As DNA, the CDR3 is TGTGCCAGCAGCCCTGGGACTAGCGGAACCTACGAGCAGTACTTC.

V is TRBV5-4 and J is TRBJ1-2; D unresolved. Trimming took off 0 bases at V and 4 bases at J, with 4 bases between the two ends. CDR3 length equals 12 residues. CDR1 and CDR2 from the germline V gene are SGHNT and YYREEE (reference sequence). The CDR3 spells CASSLDTYGYTF. CDR3 nucleotide sequence: TGTGCCAGCAGCTTGGACACCTATGGCTACACCTTC. Based on the CDR3 plus reference TRBV5-4 and TRBJ1-2, the full variable domain is ETGVTQSPTHLIKTRGQQVTLRCSSQSGHNTVSWYQQALGQGPQFIFQYYREEENGRGNFPPRFSGLQFPNYSSELNVNALELDDSALYLCASSLDTYGYTFGSGTRLTVV.

V is TRBV5-6 and J is TRBJ1-5; no clear D. The germline V gene has CDR1 SGHDT and CDR2 YYEEEE. V was shortened by 0 bases and J by 7 bases, with 11 bases between the two germline ends. CDR3 size: 14 residues. The CDR3 here is CASSLGPANQPQHF. DNA of the CDR3: TGTGCCAGCAGCTTGGGGCCAGCGAACCAGCCCCAGCATTTT.

This clone was seen more than once but under ten times. The gene calls are TRBV19 and TRBJ2-6; a weak D match, TRBD1 (5 bases). Per the germline V gene, CDR1 is LNHDA and CDR2 is SQIVND (reference sequence). V was shortened by 4 bases and J by 4 bases, with 11 bases between the two germline ends. The CDR3 contains 15 residues. Here the CDR3 DNA reads TGTGCCAGTAGTACAACAGGAACCGGGGCCAACGTCCTGACTTTC. Translating gives CASSTTGTGANVLTF.